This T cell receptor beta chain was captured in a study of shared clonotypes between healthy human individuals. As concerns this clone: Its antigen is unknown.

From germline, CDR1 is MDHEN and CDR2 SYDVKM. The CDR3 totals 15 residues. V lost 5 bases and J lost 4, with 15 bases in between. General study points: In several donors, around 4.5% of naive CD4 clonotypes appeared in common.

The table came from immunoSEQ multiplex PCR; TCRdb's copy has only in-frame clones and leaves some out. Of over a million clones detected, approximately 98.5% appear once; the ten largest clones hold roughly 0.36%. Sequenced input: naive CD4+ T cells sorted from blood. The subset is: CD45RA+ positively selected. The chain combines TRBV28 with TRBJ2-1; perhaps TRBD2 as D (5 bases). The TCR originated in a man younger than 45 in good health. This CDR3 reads CASSPMGGLYNEQFF. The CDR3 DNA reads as TGTGCCAGCAGTCCCATGGGCGGGTTGTACAATGAGCAGTTCTTC.